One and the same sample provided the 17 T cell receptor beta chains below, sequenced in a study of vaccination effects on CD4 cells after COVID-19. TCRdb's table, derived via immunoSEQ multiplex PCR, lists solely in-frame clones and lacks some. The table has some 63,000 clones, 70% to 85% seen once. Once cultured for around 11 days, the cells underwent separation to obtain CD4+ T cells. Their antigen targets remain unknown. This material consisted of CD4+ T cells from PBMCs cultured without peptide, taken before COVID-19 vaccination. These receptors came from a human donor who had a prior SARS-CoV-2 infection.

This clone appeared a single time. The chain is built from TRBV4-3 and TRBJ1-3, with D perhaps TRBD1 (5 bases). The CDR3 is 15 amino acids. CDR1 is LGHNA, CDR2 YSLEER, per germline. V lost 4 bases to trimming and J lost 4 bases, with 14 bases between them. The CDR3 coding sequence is TGCGCCAGCAGCCCCAATATAGGGGCAGGAAACACCATATATTTT. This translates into CASSPNIGAGNTIYF.

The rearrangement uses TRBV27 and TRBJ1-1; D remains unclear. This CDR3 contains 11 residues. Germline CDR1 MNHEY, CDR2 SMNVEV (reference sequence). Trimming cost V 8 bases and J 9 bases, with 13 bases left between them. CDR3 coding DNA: TGTGCCAGCCAGCCCCCCGTTAAAGCTTTCTTT. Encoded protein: CASQPPVKAFF.

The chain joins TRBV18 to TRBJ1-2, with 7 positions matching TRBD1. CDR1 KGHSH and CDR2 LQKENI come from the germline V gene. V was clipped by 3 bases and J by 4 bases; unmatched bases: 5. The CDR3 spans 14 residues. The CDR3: CASSPTGAGYGYTF. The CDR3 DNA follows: TGTGCCAGCTCACCCACAGGGGCGGGCTATGGCTACACCTTC.

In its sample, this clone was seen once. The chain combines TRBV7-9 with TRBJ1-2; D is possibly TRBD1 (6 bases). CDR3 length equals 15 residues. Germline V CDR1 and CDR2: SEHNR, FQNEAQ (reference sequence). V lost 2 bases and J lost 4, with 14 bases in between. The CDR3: CASSLWGGSGYGYTF. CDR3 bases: TGTGCCAGCAGCTTATGGGGGGGCTCTGGCTATGGCTACACCTTC.

The CDR3 sequence is CASSLWGLEREAFF. The CDR3 DNA reads TGCGCCAGCAGCTTGTGGGGCCTCGAAAGGGAAGCTTTCTTT. The V and J genes are TRBV5-1 and TRBJ1-1; D may be TRBD1 (5 bases). The CDR3 spans 14 residues. Per the germline V gene, CDR1 is SGHRS and CDR2 is YFSETQ. V shed 1 base and J shed 8 bases, with 15 bases lying between them.

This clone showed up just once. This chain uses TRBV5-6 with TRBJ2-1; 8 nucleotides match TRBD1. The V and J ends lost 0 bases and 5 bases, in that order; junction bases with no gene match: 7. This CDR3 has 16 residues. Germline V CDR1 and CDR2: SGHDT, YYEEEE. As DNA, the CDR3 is TGTGCCAGCAGCTTGGAGACAGGGGCCTTCGACAATGAGCAGTTCTTC. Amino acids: CASSLETGAFDNEQFF. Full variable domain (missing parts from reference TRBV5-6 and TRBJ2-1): DAGVTQSPTHLIKTRGQQVTLRCSPKSGHDTVSWYQQALGQGPQFIFQYYEEEERQRGNFPDRFSGHQFPNYSSELNVNALLLGDSALYLCASSLETGAFDNEQFFGPGTRLTVL.

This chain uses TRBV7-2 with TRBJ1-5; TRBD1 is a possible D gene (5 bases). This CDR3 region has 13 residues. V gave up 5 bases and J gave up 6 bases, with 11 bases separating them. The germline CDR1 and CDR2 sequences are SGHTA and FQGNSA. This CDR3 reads CASSGGGSQPQHF. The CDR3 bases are TGTGCCAGCAGCGGGGGGGGGAGTCAGCCCCAGCATTTT.

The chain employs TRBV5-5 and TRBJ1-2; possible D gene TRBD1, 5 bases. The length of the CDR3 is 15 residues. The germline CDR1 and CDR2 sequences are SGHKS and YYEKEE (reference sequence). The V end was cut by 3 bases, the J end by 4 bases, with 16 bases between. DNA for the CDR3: TGTGCCAGCAGCTCCTTCCAGGGATATGGCTATGGCTACACCTTC. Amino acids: CASSSFQGYGYGYTF.

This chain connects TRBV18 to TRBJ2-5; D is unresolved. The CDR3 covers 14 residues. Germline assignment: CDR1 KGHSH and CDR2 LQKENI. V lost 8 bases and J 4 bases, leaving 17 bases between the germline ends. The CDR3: CASLSSRVGETQYF. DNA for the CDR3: TGTGCCAGCCTTTCCTCTAGAGTGGGAGAGACCCAGTACTTC.

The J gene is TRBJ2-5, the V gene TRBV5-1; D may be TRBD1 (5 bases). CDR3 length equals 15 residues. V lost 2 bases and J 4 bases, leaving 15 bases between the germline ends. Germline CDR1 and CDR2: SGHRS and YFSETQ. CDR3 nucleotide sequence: TGCGCCAGCAGCTTCGCACAGGTGAATGGAGAGACCCAGTACTTC. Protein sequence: CASSFAQVNGETQYF. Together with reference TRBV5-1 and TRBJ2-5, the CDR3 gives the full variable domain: KAGVTQTPRYLIKTRGQQVTLSCSPISGHRSVSWYQQTPGQGLQFLFEYFSETQRNKGNFPGRFSGRQFSNSRSEMNVSTLELGDSALYLCASSFAQVNGETQYFGPGTRLLVL.

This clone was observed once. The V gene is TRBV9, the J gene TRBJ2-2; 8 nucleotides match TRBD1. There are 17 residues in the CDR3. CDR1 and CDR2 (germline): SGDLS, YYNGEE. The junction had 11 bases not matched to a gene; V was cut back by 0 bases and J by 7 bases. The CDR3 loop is CASSVDGRGRSVGELFF. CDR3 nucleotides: TGTGCCAGCAGCGTAGATGGCAGGGGGCGCTCTGTCGGGGAGCTGTTTTTT. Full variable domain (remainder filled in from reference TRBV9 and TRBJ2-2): DSGVTQTPKHLITATGQRVTLRCSPRSGDLSVYWYQQSLDQGLQFLIQYYNGEERAKGNILERFSAQQFPDLHSELNLSSLELGDSALYFCASSVDGRGRSVGELFFGEGSRLTVL.

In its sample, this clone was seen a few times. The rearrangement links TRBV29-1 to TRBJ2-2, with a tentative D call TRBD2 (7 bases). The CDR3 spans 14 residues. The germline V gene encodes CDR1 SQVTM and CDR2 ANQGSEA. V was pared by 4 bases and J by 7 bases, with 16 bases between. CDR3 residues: CSVGGGIQVGELFF. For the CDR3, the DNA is TGCAGCGTTGGGGGGGGCATTCAGGTCGGGGAGCTGTTTTTT.

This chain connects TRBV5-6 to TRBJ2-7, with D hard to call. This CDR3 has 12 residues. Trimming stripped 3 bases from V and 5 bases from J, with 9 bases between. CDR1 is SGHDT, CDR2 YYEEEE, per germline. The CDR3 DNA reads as TGTGCCAGCAGCTCTAGATGGGACGAGCAGTACTTC. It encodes CASSSRWDEQYF.

The CDR3, as DNA: TGCGCCAGCAGCCAAGGCATTCCTAGGACTAGCGGTATGCCCCAGTACTTC. Translated: CASSQGIPRTSGMPQYF. V and J are TRBV4-1 and TRBJ2-5; 10 bases map to TRBD2. CDR1 MGHRA and CDR2 YSYEKL come from the germline V gene. With V trimmed by 1 base and J by 9 bases, 14 bases remained unmatched. This CDR3 region has 17 residues.

In DNA form, the CDR3 reads TGTGCCAGCAGCTTGCCGCTACAGGGGAACTATGGCTACACCTTC. Translation: CASSLPLQGNYGYTF. This sequence joins TRBV5-5 and TRBJ1-2; 7 bases agree with TRBD1. CDR3 length: 15 amino acids. With V trimmed by 1 base and J by 2 bases, 5 bases remained unmatched. Germline CDR1 is SGHKS and CDR2 is YYEKEE (reference sequence).

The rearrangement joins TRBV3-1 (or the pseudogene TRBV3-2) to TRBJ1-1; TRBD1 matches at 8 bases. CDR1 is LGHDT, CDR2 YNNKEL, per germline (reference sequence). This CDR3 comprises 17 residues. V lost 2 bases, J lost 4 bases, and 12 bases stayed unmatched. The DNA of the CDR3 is TGTGCCAGCAGCCAATATACAGGTGGACAGGGAGTCACTGAAGCTTTCTTT. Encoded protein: CASSQYTGGQGVTEAFF.

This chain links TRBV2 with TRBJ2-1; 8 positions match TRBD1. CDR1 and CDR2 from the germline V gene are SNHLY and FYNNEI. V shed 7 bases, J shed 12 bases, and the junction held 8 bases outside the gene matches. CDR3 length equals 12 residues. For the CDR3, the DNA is TGTGCCAGCACCCCAGAAGGGACAGGGCAGTTCTTC. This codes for CASTPEGTGQFF.